These 14 T cell receptor beta chains were sequenced from one sample in a study of graft-versus-host responses after intestinal transplantation. The repertoire was sequenced with immunoSEQ multiplex PCR; TCRdb's copy has only in-frame clones and lacks some. The sample lists roughly 120,000 clones, around nine tenths occurring once. Their cognate antigens are unknown. Sequenced material: unstimulated CD4+ T cells sorted from spleen or lymph node cells, taken before intestinal transplant. Every receptor here comes from a human donor who received an intestinal transplant.

The chain's CDR3 is CASSPRQGDEKLFF. The CDR3 DNA reads as TGTGCCAGCTCACCAAGACAGGGTGATGAAAAACTGTTTTTT. J is TRBJ1-4 and V is TRBV18, with 7 bases aligning to TRBD1. Losses at the gene ends were 2 bases for V and 6 bases for J; bases not matched to a gene: 3. The CDR3 is 14 amino acids. Germline V CDR1 and CDR2: KGHSH, LQKENI.

The chain is built from TRBV10-2 and TRBJ2-3; D might be TRBD2 (5 bases). From germline, CDR1 is WSHSY and CDR2 SAAADI. Trimming left V 10 bases short and J 2 bases short, with 13 bases between. The CDR3 is 13 amino acids. This chain's CDR3 is CATTGLITDTQYF. CDR3 DNA: TGCGCCACCACCGGACTTATCACAGATACGCAGTATTTT.

This clone is a singleton in its sample. This chain connects TRBV19 to TRBJ2-1, with D perhaps matching TRBD2 (5 bases). V gave up 4 bases and J gave up 6 bases, with 10 bases separating them. The length of the CDR3 is 13 residues. In germline, CDR1 is LNHDA, CDR2 SQIVND (reference sequence). The CDR3 spells CASSTLGSNEQFF. CDR3 in DNA: TGTGCCAGTAGTACCCTGGGGAGCAATGAGCAGTTCTTC.

The chain combines TRBV2 with TRBJ2-5; no firm D call. The CDR3 extends over 12 amino acids. V was trimmed by 6 bases and J by 5 bases, leaving 10 bases between them. Germline V lookup: CDR1 SNHLY, CDR2 FYNNEI. The CDR3 is CASRLVGETQYF. The DNA of the CDR3 is TGTGCCAGCAGGCTAGTTGGGGAGACCCAGTACTTC.

Written as DNA, the CDR3 is TGTGCCAGCAGCTTGGGAACAGGGGCTAGCACAGATACGCAGTATTTT. Encoded protein: CASSLGTGASTDTQYF. The chain is built from TRBV5-8 and TRBJ2-3; 7 bases map to TRBD1. The CDR3 is 16 amino acids. V dropped 0 bases and J dropped 0; count of bases not matched to a gene: 4. In germline, CDR1 is SGHTS, CDR2 YDEGEE.

This chain joins TRBV27 and TRBJ1-1; 9 bases are a match to TRBD1. The V and J ends lost 6 bases and 0 bases, in that order; junction bases with no gene match: 2. CDR1 MNHEY and CDR2 SMNVEV come from the germline V gene (reference sequence). The CDR3 is 14 amino acids. The CDR3 DNA follows: TGTGCCAGCAGACGGGACAGGGTGAACACTGAAGCTTTCTTT. Translation gives CASRRDRVNTEAFF.

The rearrangement uses TRBV6-5 and TRBJ2-3; 8 nucleotides agree with TRBD2. Germline assignment: CDR1 MNHEY and CDR2 SVGAGI. V trimming: 8 bases; J trimming: 2 bases; junction bases outside the gene matches: 6. CDR3 length: 14 amino acids. The DNA of the CDR3 is TGTGCCAGCGGCACTAGCGGATACACAGATACGCAGTATTTT. This gives the protein CASGTSGYTDTQYF.

The J gene is TRBJ2-7, the V gene TRBV9; 7 bases match TRBD1. V lost 2 bases and J lost 2; bases outside the gene matches: 7. The CDR3 is 15 residues long. The germline gives CDR1 SGDLS, CDR2 YYNGEE. CDR3 sequence (DNA): TGTGCCAGCAGCGTGGGCAGGGGGATCCCCTACGAGCAGTACTTC. Translated: CASSVGRGIPYEQYF.

This clone was found once. The chain is built from TRBV7-8 and TRBJ2-3; D gene ambiguous. Trimming cost V 1 base and J 4 bases, with 15 bases left between them. The CDR3 is 16 amino acids. Germline V CDR1 and CDR2: SGHVS, FQNEAQ. CDR3 residues: CASSLVFQWSADTQYF. The CDR3 bases are TGTGCCAGCAGCTTAGTGTTCCAATGGAGCGCAGATACGCAGTATTTT.

This sequence joins TRBV7-3 and TRBJ1-1; no firm D call. Trimming cost V 0 bases and J 0 bases, with 2 bases left between them. Germline V gene sequence: CDR1 SGHTA, CDR2 FQGTGA. This CDR3 has 13 amino acids. For the CDR3, the DNA is TGTGCCAGCAGCTTAACTATGAACACTGAAGCTTTCTTT. Translating it yields CASSLTMNTEAFF. Using reference TRBV7-3 and TRBJ1-1 for the parts outside the CDR3, the full variable domain is GAGVSQTPSNKVTEKGKYVELRCDPISGHTALYWYRQSLGQGPEFLIYFQGTGAADDSGLPNDRFFAVRPEGSVSTLKIQRTERGDSAVYLCASSLTMNTEAFFGQGTRLTVV.

The chain couples TRBV6-1 to TRBJ2-7; TRBD2 matches 10 bases. The germline CDR1 and CDR2 sequences are MNHNS and SASEGT. The ends lost 5 bases at V and 1 base at J; junction bases unmatched: 2. This CDR3 spans 14 amino acids. CDR3 coding DNA: TGTGCCAGCAGTCGGACTAGCGGATCCTACGAGCAGTACTTC. Protein product: CASSRTSGSYEQYF.

The sample holds one count of this clone. V is TRBV4-1 and J is TRBJ2-7, with 13 bases aligning to TRBD2. This CDR3 is built from 22 residues. The J segment lost 5 bases and the V segment lost 0 bases, leaving 22 bases of the junction unmatched. Germline CDR1 reads MGHRA; CDR2 reads YSYEKL. CDR3 loop: CASSQDKFGLLGLAGRGDEQYF. DNA for the CDR3: TGCGCCAGCAGCCAAGATAAGTTTGGGTTATTGGGACTAGCGGGACGTGGGGACGAGCAGTACTTC.

This sequence joins TRBV5-5 and TRBJ1-3; D not certain. The CDR3 has 15 residues. Germline CDR1 is SGHKS and CDR2 is YYEKEE (reference sequence). V lost 4 bases to trimming and J lost 0 bases, with 11 bases between them. The CDR3 DNA reads as TGTGCCAGCAGCCCTCGATTGAGCTCTGGAAACACCATATATTTT. It is translated as CASSPRLSSGNTIYF. Supplemented by reference TRBV5-5 and TRBJ1-3, the full variable domain reads DAGVTQSPTHLIKTRGQQVTLRCSPISGHKSVSWYQQVLGQGPQFIFQYYEKEERGRGNFPDRFSARQFPNYSSELNVNALLLGDSALYLCASSPRLSSGNTIYFGEGSWLTVV.

The CDR3 sequence: CASSLIGGAYEQYF. CDR3 DNA: TGTGCCAGCAGTTTAATCGGAGGGGCCTACGAGCAGTACTTC. The rearrangement joins TRBV28 to TRBJ2-7; D is perhaps TRBD2 (6 bases). The CDR3 runs to 14 residues. Trimming removed 2 bases from V and 2 bases from J, with 10 bases in between. Germline CDR1 reads MDHEN; CDR2 reads SYDVKM.